This entry is about one T cell receptor (beta chain). Its cognate antigen is unknown. TCRdb independently ran MiXCR on the 5' RACE reads; one entry per CDR3 protein. Here the sample spans 410,000 or so distinct CDR3 sequences, around 22% being singletons. The sample originates from a study of T-cell memory formation after mild COVID-19. As for the study in general: The TCR clusters were mostly specific to one donor.

Study-level findings and limits: Some responding clones appeared in pre-infection memory, suggesting cross-reactive memory joined.

Sequenced material: PBMCs or a T cell subset sorted from them (not recorded which). The source of this sequence is an adult woman who had mild COVID-19 (a few samples of this study predate the infection). Cell type and time point are not known.

The DNA of the CDR3 is TGCAGTGCTAGAGAGGGGGAAGGGGAGCAGTACTTC. Protein: CSAREGEGEQYF. The genes are TRBV20-1 and TRBJ2-7; possibly TRBD1 or TRBD2 for D (5 bases each). Germline-derived CDR1 and CDR2 are DFQATT and SNEGSKA (reference sequence). The CDR3 contains 12 residues. Trimming stripped 0 bases from V and 7 bases from J, with 10 bases between.